This TCR beta chain was identified during a study of neurological immune-mediated disorders. General study points: HTLV-1-associated myelopathy had the most TCR clonal expansion, and multiple sclerosis had the least, less than healthy controls.

The table lists this clonotype with many counts. Its antigen is as yet unknown. cDNA synthesis was performed by 5'RACE with 10-nucleotide random UMIs. TCRdb fed the 5' RACE reads into MiXCR, producing one record per CDR3 protein. The sample has roughly 100,000 distinct CDR3 sequences; 10% to 14% are singletons. The time point: longitudinal time-point 3. The unsorted libraries were prepared from 2 million PBMCs (stored at -80 C). The clonotype originates from a female donor with HTLV-1-associated myelopathy (HAM/TSP). The sequenced sample was PBMCs.

Written as DNA, the CDR3 is TGTGCCAGCAGTTCTCTAGCGGGGGGCCTACGAGAGACCCAGTACTTC. Amino acids: CASSSLAGGLRETQYF. This sequence joins TRBV28 and TRBJ2-5; the match to TRBD2 covers 11 bases. This CDR3 is 16 amino acids long. Losses at the gene ends were 4 bases for V and 4 bases for J; bases not matched to a gene: 8. Germline assignment: CDR1 MDHEN and CDR2 SYDVKM.